Presented here are 31 T cell receptor beta chains from one specimen sequenced in a study of blood T cell repertoires in COVID-19. Repertoires were generated with immunoSEQ multiplex PCR, while TCRdb's copy carries only in-frame clones and drops some. The sample consists of some 240,000 clones, 90% of them appearing once. The source material was peripheral blood. The source of these receptors is a woman aged 60-75 years with COVID-19, enrolled during active disease.

V is TRBV6-2 or TRBV6-3 and J is TRBJ1-5; TRBD1 matches at 7 bases. Trimming at V came to 6 bases and at J to 4 bases, leaving 12 bases not matched to a gene. The CDR3 runs to 16 residues. Germline V gene sequence: CDR1 MNHEY, CDR2 SVGEGT. CDR3 coding DNA: TGTGCCAGCAGCCCTCTAGGGGGCGCGGGAAATCAGCCCCAGCATTTT. Protein: CASSPLGGAGNQPQHF.

This sequence joins TRBV19 and TRBJ1-2; D gene ambiguous. The CDR3 consists of 13 residues. V was trimmed by 10 bases and J by 0 bases, leaving 12 bases between them. Germline values: CDR1 LNHDA, CDR2 SQIVND (reference sequence). CDR3 DNA sequence: TGTGCCACCGCGGTCCGGGCTAACTATGGCTACACCTTC. Protein: CATAVRANYGYTF.

This clone has a single count. The rearrangement links TRBV14 to TRBJ1-1; D is perhaps TRBD1 (6 bases). Germline loops: CDR1 SGHDN, CDR2 FVKESK. V gave up 1 base and J gave up 11 bases, with 14 bases separating them. The length of the CDR3 is 13 residues. CDR3 in DNA: TGTGCCAGCAGCCAAGTGGGGGGGGGCTCTGCTTTCTTT. The encoded protein is CASSQVGGGSAFF. Full variable domain (rest looked up from reference TRBV14 and TRBJ1-1): EAGVTQFPSHSVIEKGQTVTLRCDPISGHDNLYWYRRVMGKEIKFLLHFVKESKQDESGMPNNRFLAERTGGTYSTLKVQPAELEDSGVYFCASSQVGGGSAFFGQGTRLTVV.

V gene TRBV23-1 combines with J gene TRBJ2-7; possible D gene TRBD1, 5 bases. TRBV23-1 is an ORF, with its function uncertain. This CDR3 has 16 residues. Trimming pared 1 base from V and 3 bases from J, leaving 16 bases between. CDR3: CASSQLQAVCGYEQYF. The CDR3, as DNA: TGCGCCAGCAGTCAATTACAGGCAGTTTGCGGCTACGAGCAGTACTTC.

The chain links TRBV5-1 to TRBJ2-2; 9 bases are a match to TRBD1. CDR3 length: 16 residues. Germline lookup yields CDR1 SGHRS and CDR2 YFSETQ. V gave up 4 bases and J gave up 6 bases; unmatched junction bases: 10. The CDR3 loop reads CASSRISDRGAGELFF. CDR3 nucleotide sequence: TGCGCCAGCAGCCGAATCTCTGACAGGGGGGCCGGGGAGCTGTTTTTT.

The chain recombines TRBV19 with TRBJ1-3; 8 bases map to TRBD1. CDR3 length equals 13 residues. V lost 11 bases to trimming and J lost 3 bases; unmatched junction nucleotides: 6. The germline gives CDR1 LNHDA, CDR2 SQIVND (reference sequence). The CDR3 sequence: CAAGQGRGNTIYF. DNA for the CDR3: TGTGCCGCAGGACAGGGACGTGGAAACACCATATATTTT.

The chain joins TRBV7-9 to TRBJ2-7; 11 bases match TRBD2. The CDR3 is 15 residues long. The V segment lost 6 bases and the J segment 5 bases; nucleotides outside the gene matches: 9. Germline-derived CDR1 and CDR2 are SEHNR and FQNEAQ (reference sequence). CDR3 sequence: CASRLAGASRDEQYF. The CDR3 nucleotides are TGTGCCAGCAGACTAGCGGGGGCAAGTAGGGACGAGCAGTACTTC.

The chain combines TRBV18 with TRBJ2-3; D is possibly TRBD1 (6 bases). Trimming left V 6 bases short and J 1 base short, with 17 bases between. Germline assignment: CDR1 KGHSH and CDR2 LQKENI. The CDR3 is made up of 16 amino acids. The chain's CDR3 is CASSPQGGAGTDTQYF. The CDR3 nucleotides read TGTGCCAGCTCTCCCCAAGGGGGAGCTGGCACAGATACGCAGTATTTT. Using reference TRBV18 and TRBJ2-3 for the parts outside the CDR3, the full variable domain is NAGVMQNPRHLVRRRGQEARLRCSPMKGHSHVYWYRQLPEEGLKFMVYLQKENIIDESGMPKERFSAEFPKEGPSILRIQQVVRGDSAAYFCASSPQGGAGTDTQYFGPGTRLTVL.

V usage is TRBV5-1 and J usage is TRBJ2-7; possible D gene TRBD1, 6 bases. The V gene lost 1 base and the J gene lost 4 bases, with 24 bases spanning the gap. In germline, CDR1 is SGHRS, CDR2 YFSETQ. The CDR3 sequence is 18 residues long. In nucleotides, the CDR3 is TGCGCCAGCAGCTTGCGTCCTGGGTCCGGGACAAGTAAGTACGAGCAGTACTTC. Protein sequence: CASSLRPGSGTSKYEQYF.

This clone was seen just once. The chain uses TRBV6-6 and TRBJ2-2, with unresolved D. V was cut by 6 bases and J by 6 bases, with 11 bases left in between. CDR1 and CDR2 (germline): MNHNY, SVGAGI (reference sequence). The CDR3 covers 13 residues. The CDR3 DNA sequence: TGTGCCAGCAGGCGGAGTTCCGCCGGGGAGCTGTTTTTT. As protein: CASRRSSAGELFF.

The CDR3 loop is CASSGGTGWPQHF. The CDR3 region has the DNA TGTGCCAGCAGTGGCGGGACAGGATGGCCCCAGCATTTT. The rearrangement uses TRBV6-2 or TRBV6-3 and TRBJ1-5, with TRBD1 identical over 8 bases. J gave up 9 bases and V 5 bases, and 6 bases lay outside the gene matches. This CDR3 is 13 amino acids long. Germline CDR1 is MNHEY and CDR2 is SVGEGT.

This chain joins TRBV19 and TRBJ2-2, with 8 bases that match TRBD2. Germline loops: CDR1 LNHDA, CDR2 SQIVND (reference sequence). J was trimmed by 6 bases and V by 3 bases; bases with no gene match: 6. This CDR3 region has 15 residues. This CDR3 is CASSISGVGAGELFF. In nucleotides, the CDR3 is TGTGCCAGTAGTATTAGCGGGGTTGGGGCCGGGGAGCTGTTTTTT.

The CDR3: CASSPTAVYSNQPQHF. The CDR3 nucleotides read TGTGCCAGCTCACCTACAGCAGTTTATAGCAATCAGCCCCAGCATTTT. V is TRBV18 and J is TRBJ1-5; D remains unclear. The germline V gene has CDR1 KGHSH and CDR2 LQKENI. The CDR3 runs to 16 residues. Trimming pared 3 bases from V and 0 bases from J, leaving 12 bases between.

The chain combines TRBV19 with TRBJ1-3, with no clear D. The ends were cut back, 4 bases at V and 1 base at J, with 11 bases in the middle. The CDR3 extends over 15 amino acids. Germline lookup yields CDR1 LNHDA and CDR2 SQIVND (reference sequence). The CDR3 is CASSTPRSSGNTIYF. CDR3 DNA sequence: TGTGCCAGTAGTACACCCCGCAGTTCTGGAAACACCATATATTTT.

The chain links TRBV7-6 to TRBJ1-1, with TRBD1 as a possible D gene (6 bases). The CDR3 contains 15 residues. Germline CDR1 SGHVS, CDR2 FNYEAQ. With 2 bases removed from V and 2 bases from J, the gap between germline ends came to 12 bases. As DNA, the CDR3 is TGTGCCAGCAGCTTACCACAGGGACCAAACACTGAAGCTTTCTTT. Its protein is CASSLPQGPNTEAFF. Combining the CDR3 with reference TRBV7-6 and TRBJ1-1 gives the whole variable domain GAGVSQSPRYKVTKRGQDVALRCDPISGHVSLYWYRQALGQGPEFLTYFNYEAQQDKSGLPNDRFSAERPEGSISTLTIQRTEQRDSAMYRCASSLPQGPNTEAFFGQGTRLTVV.

On this clone itself: Relative to the germline gene, one junction end is altered; a read error may explain this. This sequence joins TRBV6-2 or TRBV6-3 and TRBJ1-1; possible D gene TRBD1, 6 bases. The CDR3 length is 12 residues. Per germline, CDR1 MNHEY and CDR2 SVGEGT. CDR3 amino acids: CASSSGLDSFAF. CDR3 in DNA: TGTGCCAGCAGTTCAGGATTGGACAGCTTCGCCTTT.

The chain couples TRBV5-1 to TRBJ2-7, with 9 positions matching TRBD1. This CDR3 region has 16 residues. Germline V CDR1 and CDR2: SGHRS, YFSETQ. V was clipped by 1 base and J by 5 bases; unmatched bases: 10. This chain's CDR3 is CASSLTRQGGSHEQYF. The CDR3 nucleotides are TGCGCCAGCAGCTTGACCCGACAGGGGGGCTCGCACGAGCAGTACTTC.

This sequence joins TRBV5-1 and TRBJ2-1, with 9 positions matching TRBD2. The germline V gene has CDR1 SGHRS and CDR2 YFSETQ. J lost 8 bases, V lost 2 bases, and 5 bases had no gene match. This CDR3 region has 14 residues. CDR3 in amino acids: CASSFLAGLDEQFF. Written as DNA, the CDR3 is TGCGCCAGCAGCTTCCTAGCGGGGCTAGATGAGCAGTTCTTC.

The sample holds one count of this clone. The V gene is TRBV5-4, the J gene TRBJ2-3; TRBD2 matches at 11 bases. Germline V gives CDR1 SGHNT, CDR2 YYREEE (reference sequence). CDR3 size: 15 residues. J gave up 3 bases and V 4 bases, and 4 bases lay outside the gene matches. The CDR3 nucleotides are TGTGCCAGCAGCCTACGACTAGCGGGGACAGATACGCAGTATTTT. Its protein is CASSLRLAGTDTQYF.

This chain connects TRBV5-1 to TRBJ2-1; 7 nucleotides agree with TRBD2. V dropped 4 bases and J dropped 2; count of bases not matched to a gene: 6. CDR1 is SGHRS, CDR2 YFSETQ, per germline. The CDR3 extends over 15 amino acids. The CDR3, as DNA: TGCGCCAGCAGCCCGGCTAGCGGTGCCTACAATGAGCAGTTCTTC. Protein product: CASSPASGAYNEQFF.

A single count supports this clone. This chain joins TRBV19 and TRBJ2-5; maybe TRBD1 (5 bases). V was trimmed by 5 bases and J by 2 bases, leaving 9 bases between them. Per germline, CDR1 LNHDA and CDR2 SQIVND (reference sequence). The CDR3 length is 13 residues. CDR3: CASSPTVQETQYF. Here the CDR3 DNA reads TGTGCCAGTAGTCCGACAGTGCAAGAGACCCAGTACTTC.

This chain connects TRBV5-8 to TRBJ1-2; possibly TRBD1 for D (5 bases). Germline V gene data show CDR1 as SGHTS and CDR2 as YDEGEE. This CDR3 is built from 15 residues. Trimming took off 0 bases at V and 2 bases at J, with 11 bases between the two ends. The CDR3 DNA reads TGTGCCAGCAGCTTGGTACTTGGGGGGAACTATGGCTACACCTTC. Translating it yields CASSLVLGGNYGYTF.

The V gene is TRBV7-2, the J gene TRBJ1-2, with 11 bases fitting TRBD1. Germline V lookup: CDR1 SGHTA, CDR2 FQGNSA. V lost 3 bases, J lost 6 bases, and 0 bases stayed unmatched. This CDR3 is built from 13 residues. The CDR3 region is CASSLDRGHGYTF. The CDR3 DNA reads as TGTGCCAGCAGCTTGGACAGGGGGCATGGCTACACCTTC.

The DNA of the CDR3 is TGTGCCAGCAGCCCAGGGACAGATTATGGCTACACCTTC. It codes for CASSPGTDYGYTF. The V and J genes are TRBV13 and TRBJ1-2; TRBD1 matches 7 bases. The V and J ends lost 5 bases and 5 bases, in that order; junction bases with no gene match: 5. CDR1 and CDR2 from the germline V gene are PRHDT and FYEKMQ (reference sequence). The CDR3 is 13 amino acids. The whole variable domain, remainder taken from reference TRBV13 and TRBJ1-2, is AAGVIQSPRHLIKEKRETATLKCYPIPRHDTVYWYQQGPGQDPQFLISFYEKMQSDKGSIPDRFSAQQFSDYHSELNMSSLELGDSALYFCASSPGTDYGYTFGSGTRLTVV.

The chain links TRBV6-1 to TRBJ2-7, with D uncertain. This CDR3 has 15 residues. Trimming took 2 bases from V and 0 from J, leaving 11 bases between them. Germline lookup yields CDR1 MNHNS and CDR2 SASEGT. The CDR3 coding sequence is TGTGCCAGCAGTGAACGTCCGTCCTCCTCCTACGAGCAGTACTTC. This sequence encodes CASSERPSSSYEQYF.

The chain couples TRBV5-6 to TRBJ2-2; tentatively, D is TRBD1 (6 bases). The CDR3 is made up of 16 amino acids. Trimming pared 1 base from V and 4 bases from J, leaving 14 bases between. Germline V gene lookup returns CDR1 SGHDT and CDR2 YYEEEE. The CDR3 DNA is TGTGCCAGCAGCTTGTGGCAGGGGCGAGGCACCGGGGAGCTGTTTTTT. It yields the protein CASSLWQGRGTGELFF.

J is TRBJ2-2 and V is TRBV18; 9 bases match TRBD2. CDR1 is KGHSH and CDR2 is LQKENI in the germline V gene. The V and J ends lost 3 bases and 4 bases, in that order; junction bases with no gene match: 6. The CDR3 is made up of 16 amino acids. The DNA for the CDR3 is TGTGCCAGCTCACCTCTGACTAGCGGAATCACCGGGGAGCTGTTTTTT. Translation gives CASSPLTSGITGELFF.

The chain is built from TRBV19 and TRBJ2-2; a possible D gene is TRBD1 (6 bases). Trimming removed 7 bases at V and 2 bases at J, with 20 bases between. Looked up from germline, CDR1 is LNHDA and CDR2 is SQIVND (reference sequence). This CDR3 spans 17 amino acids. Here the CDR3 DNA reads TGTGCCAGTACCTCACCCCTGGACAGCGAAAACACCGGGGAGCTGTTTTTT. It specifies CASTSPLDSENTGELFF.

In its sample, this clone was seen once. The rearrangement joins TRBV20-1 to TRBJ1-5, with D perhaps matching TRBD1 (5 bases). The length of the CDR3 is 13 residues. The germline V gene has CDR1 DFQATT and CDR2 SNEGSKA (reference sequence). Trimming left V 3 bases short and J 4 bases short, with 10 bases between. DNA of the CDR3: TGCAGTGCTAGTTCGGGACTAAATCAGCCCCAGCATTTT. Translated, it gives CSASSGLNQPQHF.

The rearrangement links TRBV2 to TRBJ1-4; D may be TRBD1 (6 bases). The germline CDR1 and CDR2 sequences are SNHLY and FYNNEI. The CDR3 loop spans 13 amino acids. V was trimmed by 6 bases and J by 7 bases, leaving 12 bases between them. CDR3 DNA: TGTGCCAGCAGGACCGGACAGCTTGAAAAACTGTTTTTT. This sequence encodes CASRTGQLEKLFF.

The CDR3 DNA reads TGTGCCAGCGGTCGGGGGACCGCCACAGATACGCAGTATTTT. It encodes CASGRGTATDTQYF. The chain links TRBV27 to TRBJ2-3; TRBD2 might be the D (6 bases). CDR3 length equals 14 residues. CDR1 and CDR2 from the germline V gene are MNHEY and SMNVEV (reference sequence). Trimming removed 8 bases from V and 2 bases from J, with 14 bases in between.